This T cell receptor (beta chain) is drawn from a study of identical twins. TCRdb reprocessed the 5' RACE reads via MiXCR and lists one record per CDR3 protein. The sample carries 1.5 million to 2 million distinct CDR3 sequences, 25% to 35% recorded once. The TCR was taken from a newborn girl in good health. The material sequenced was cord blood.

CDR3 nucleotides: TGCGCCAGCCCTAGACAGGACACCGGGGAGCTGTTTTTT. Its translation: CASPRQDTGELFF. The chain has TRBV10-2 and TRBJ2-2, with D possibly being TRBD1 (6 bases). The CDR3 runs 13 residues. The germline V and J ends were trimmed by 8 bases and 3 bases, with 10 bases remaining between them. CDR1 WSHSY and CDR2 SAAADI come from the germline V gene.